This T cell receptor beta chain was identified in a study of T-cell reconstitution after alpha-beta-depleted transplantation in children. TCRbeta library preparation incorporated unique molecular identifiers. From the PCR reads, TCRdb called clonotypes with MiXCR, one entry per CDR3 protein. The sample lists approximately 400,000 distinct CDR3 sequences, around 15% seen once, with 25% to 30% in the top ten. Study results and limitations: Recipient T cells and thymic progenitors that survived gave rise to the high TCRbeta diversity observed at day 60 in some patients.

Germline assignment: CDR1 SGHVS and CDR2 FQNEAQ. The CDR3 consists of 15 residues. The V end lost 4 bases, the J end lost 7 bases, and 14 bases lay between the germline ends. A note on this clonotype: Its cognate antigen is unknown.

The material was PBMCs, mostly from graft donor cells, obtained 360 days after TCRalphabeta/CD19-depleted stem cell transplant. The chain is built from TRBV7-8 and TRBJ1-6; TRBD1 is a possible D gene (5 bases). The source of this sequence is a boy under two years old who had a stem cell transplant for Wiskott-Aldrich syndrome, so the T cells may come from the graft donor. The CDR3 sequence is CASSSRPGRNSPLHF. The CDR3 bases are TGTGCCAGCAGCTCCCGGCCGGGACGAAATTCACCCCTCCACTTT.